The 19 T cell receptor beta chains listed next were all sequenced from one sample in a study of human thymus T cells. Corrective cardiac surgery supplied the resected thymus tissue. Repertoires were generated with immunoSEQ multiplex PCR, while TCRdb's copy carries only in-frame clones and drops some. The sample has about 130,000 clones, over 85% seen once. Sequenced sample: thymus tissue. Receptors were obtained from a boy under two years old with a congenital heart defect but otherwise immunologically healthy.

The chain employs TRBV9 and TRBJ2-3; D perhaps matches TRBD2 (7 bases). The CDR3 is made up of 15 amino acids. Germline V gene data show CDR1 as SGDLS and CDR2 as YYNGEE. V lost 2 bases and J lost 1, with 11 bases in between. CDR3 in DNA: TGTGCCAGCAGCGTTGGGGGGGCAGGCACAGATACGCAGTATTTT. Translating gives CASSVGGAGTDTQYF.

This clone was found once. Its ends do not fully match the called genes, so a read error is possible. In DNA, the CDR3 is TGCGCCAGCAGGTTGGTGCATCTGGGACACTTAGGCCCTTACAATGAGCAGTTCTTC. This codes for CASRLVHLGHLGPYNEQFF. The V call is TRBV5-1, the J call TRBJ2-1; D is perhaps TRBD1 (6 bases). Germline V gene lookup returns CDR1 SGHRS and CDR2 YFSETQ. The CDR3 totals 19 residues.

The gene calls are TRBV5-8 and TRBJ2-1; D may be TRBD2 (7 bases). The V and J ends lost 1 base and 9 bases respectively, with 11 bases between them. Germline-derived CDR1 and CDR2 are SGHTS and YDEGEE. The CDR3 covers 13 residues. CDR3 in amino acids: CASSLWGGLEQFF. Here the CDR3 DNA reads TGTGCCAGCAGCTTGTGGGGGGGGCTTGAGCAGTTCTTC. Variable domain in full (rest from reference TRBV5-8 and TRBJ2-1): EAGVTQSPTHLIKTRGQQATLRCSPISGHTSVYWYQQALGLGLQFLLWYDEGEERNRGNFPPRFSGRQFPNYSSELNVNALELEDSALYLCASSLWGGLEQFFGPGTRLTVL.

This chain uses TRBV5-4 with TRBJ1-1, with 9 bases identical to TRBD1. This CDR3 spans 12 amino acids. Germline values: CDR1 SGHNT, CDR2 YYREEE (reference sequence). V was clipped by 5 bases and J by 4 bases; unmatched bases: 0. The CDR3 is CASRDRGTEAFF. For the CDR3, the DNA is TGTGCCAGCAGGGACAGGGGCACTGAAGCTTTCTTT.

The rearrangement uses TRBV7-2 and TRBJ1-6; the D is unclear. Germline V CDR1 and CDR2: SGHTA, FQGNSA. The CDR3 has 14 amino acids. V lost 6 bases to trimming and J lost 8 bases, with 14 bases between them. The CDR3 reads CASRPTPIYSPLHF. As DNA, the CDR3 is TGTGCCAGCAGGCCGACGCCCATCTATTCACCCCTCCACTTT.

The V call is TRBV7-2, the J call TRBJ2-2; D is undetermined. Trimming removed 2 bases at V and 7 bases at J, with 2 bases between. In germline, CDR1 is SGHTA, CDR2 FQGNSA. The CDR3 has 11 amino acids. CDR3 protein: CASSLFGELFF. The CDR3 nucleotides are TGTGCCAGCAGCTTATTCGGGGAGCTGTTTTTT.

This clone has a single count. The chain employs TRBV12-5 and TRBJ1-3; D is undetermined. Germline-derived CDR1 and CDR2 are LGHNT and FRNRAP. V lost 8 bases to trimming and J lost 1 base, with 3 bases between them. The CDR3 contains 11 residues. CDR3 amino acids: CASSSGNTIYF. The CDR3 DNA follows: TGTGCTAGTAGTTCTGGAAACACCATATATTTT.

The chain employs TRBV14 and TRBJ2-3, with a weak D call TRBD1 (7 bases). Germline V lookup: CDR1 SGHDN, CDR2 FVKESK. This CDR3 is 19 amino acids long. Deletions cut 0 bases from V and 2 bases from J, with 21 bases between. The CDR3 reads CASSQEQGRTTPVTDTQYF. DNA for the CDR3: TGTGCCAGCAGCCAAGAACAGGGGAGGACTACGCCCGTCACAGATACGCAGTATTTT.

The chain joins TRBV5-1 to TRBJ1-1; D is possibly TRBD1 (5 bases). V dropped 3 bases and J dropped 0 bases, with 12 bases sitting between them. Germline assignment: CDR1 SGHRS and CDR2 YFSETQ. The CDR3 extends over 15 amino acids. This CDR3 reads CASSSRGGVNTEAFF. CDR3 in DNA: TGCGCCAGCAGCTCACGCGGGGGGGTGAACACTGAAGCTTTCTTT. Full variable domain (missing parts from reference TRBV5-1 and TRBJ1-1): KAGVTQTPRYLIKTRGQQVTLSCSPISGHRSVSWYQQTPGQGLQFLFEYFSETQRNKGNFPGRFSGRQFSNSRSEMNVSTLELGDSALYLCASSSRGGVNTEAFFGQGTRLTVV.

This chain connects TRBV9 to TRBJ2-5, with 7 bases fitting TRBD1. Near its end, the DNA agrees better with TRBJ2-7, so the J call may be wrong. CDR1 is SGDLS, CDR2 YYNGEE, per germline. The CDR3 has 16 amino acids. The DNA of the CDR3 is TGTGCCAGCAGCCCTAGATCGGACAGGAGCTCCCCCGAGCAGTACTTC. Translated, it gives CASSPRSDRSSPEQYF.

This clone has only one observation. The V and J genes are TRBV4-3 and TRBJ1-4; unclear D gene. V was pared by 4 bases and J by 11 bases, with 8 bases between. Germline CDR1 is LGHNA and CDR2 is YSLEER. The CDR3 sequence is 11 residues long. The CDR3 reads CASSLGKKLFF. Written as DNA, the CDR3 is TGCGCCAGCAGCCTAGGGAAGAAACTGTTTTTT.

In this sample, this clone turned up a few times. This rearrangement joins TRBV28 to TRBJ1-6; 9 bases align to TRBD1. V gave up 3 bases and J gave up 2 bases; unmatched junction bases: 11. From germline, CDR1 is MDHEN and CDR2 SYDVKM. The CDR3 covers 19 residues. In DNA form, the CDR3 reads TGTGCCAGCAGTTTGTCCCGGGACAGGGTATTTCCCTATAATTCACCCCTCCACTTT. Protein: CASSLSRDRVFPYNSPLHF.

The chain recombines TRBV9 with TRBJ1-4, with a tentative D call TRBD1 (5 bases). Trimming cost V 0 bases and J 0 bases, with 12 bases left between them. CDR3 length: 17 amino acids. Germline CDR1 and CDR2: SGDLS and YYNGEE. The CDR3 DNA reads TGTGCCAGCAGCGTAGAGGGGAGAGGGGCAACTAATGAAAAACTGTTTTTT. It encodes CASSVEGRGATNEKLFF.

The chain couples TRBV28 to TRBJ1-3; D gene ambiguous. This CDR3 has 17 amino acids. Germline V gene data show CDR1 as MDHEN and CDR2 as SYDVKM. Trimming pared 6 bases from V and 1 base from J, leaving 19 bases between. This chain's CDR3 is CASRQWKRSPSGNTIYF. CDR3 sequence (DNA): TGTGCCAGCAGACAATGGAAACGGTCCCCTTCTGGAAACACCATATATTTT.

CDR3 protein: CASSESRGPSDTEAFF. DNA for the CDR3: TGCGCCAGCAGTGAGTCGAGGGGACCCAGTGACACTGAAGCTTTCTTT. The chain recombines TRBV10-1 with TRBJ1-1, with D possibly matching TRBD1 (5 bases). Germline assignment: CDR1 WNHNN and CDR2 SYGVQD (reference sequence). The CDR3 runs to 16 residues. The ends were cut back, 0 bases at V and 3 bases at J, with 14 bases in the middle.

The chain combines TRBV15 with TRBJ1-3; possibly TRBD1 for D (5 bases). V was cut by 0 bases and J by 0 bases, with 15 bases left in between. CDR3 length equals 18 residues. Germline-derived CDR1 and CDR2 are LNHNV and YYDKDF (reference sequence). The CDR3 DNA reads TGTGCCACCAGCAGAGATTGGGGCAGGACGCTCTCTGGAAACACCATATATTTT. Translation gives CATSRDWGRTLSGNTIYF. The full variable domain, rest sourced from reference TRBV15 and TRBJ1-3, is DAMVIQNPRYQVTQFGKPVTLSCSQTLNHNVMYWYQQKSSQAPKLLFHYYDKDFNNEADTPDNFQSRRPNTSFCFLDIRSPGLGDTAMYLCATSRDWGRTLSGNTIYFGEGSWLTVV.

The V and J genes are TRBV15 and TRBJ1-1; D gene uncertain. Germline CDR1 and CDR2: LNHNV and YYDKDF (reference sequence). The CDR3 loop spans 14 amino acids. Trimming shortened V by 1 base and J by 5 bases, and 11 bases separated the two germline ends. CDR3 amino acids: CATSRARGGTEAFF. In DNA, the CDR3 is TGTGCCACCAGCAGAGCTCGGGGTGGGACTGAAGCTTTCTTT.

The chain joins TRBV15 to TRBJ2-5; TRBD2 matches 10 bases. Germline V gene lookup returns CDR1 LNHNV and CDR2 YYDKDF (reference sequence). V shed 8 bases, J shed 5 bases, and the junction held 8 bases outside the gene matches. The CDR3 covers 14 residues. The CDR3: CATELAGGTETQYF. Written as DNA, the CDR3 is TGTGCCACCGAGTTAGCGGGGGGAACGGAGACCCAGTACTTC.

V gene TRBV5-1 combines with J gene TRBJ2-1; the D gene is possibly TRBD1 (6 bases). CDR1 is SGHRS and CDR2 is YFSETQ in the germline V gene. V was trimmed by 5 bases and J by 4 bases, leaving 16 bases between them. The CDR3 extends over 15 amino acids. The CDR3 bases are TGCGCCAGCAGTAAAGAGGGACACTATTACAATGAGCAGTTCTTC. Protein product: CASSKEGHYYNEQFF.